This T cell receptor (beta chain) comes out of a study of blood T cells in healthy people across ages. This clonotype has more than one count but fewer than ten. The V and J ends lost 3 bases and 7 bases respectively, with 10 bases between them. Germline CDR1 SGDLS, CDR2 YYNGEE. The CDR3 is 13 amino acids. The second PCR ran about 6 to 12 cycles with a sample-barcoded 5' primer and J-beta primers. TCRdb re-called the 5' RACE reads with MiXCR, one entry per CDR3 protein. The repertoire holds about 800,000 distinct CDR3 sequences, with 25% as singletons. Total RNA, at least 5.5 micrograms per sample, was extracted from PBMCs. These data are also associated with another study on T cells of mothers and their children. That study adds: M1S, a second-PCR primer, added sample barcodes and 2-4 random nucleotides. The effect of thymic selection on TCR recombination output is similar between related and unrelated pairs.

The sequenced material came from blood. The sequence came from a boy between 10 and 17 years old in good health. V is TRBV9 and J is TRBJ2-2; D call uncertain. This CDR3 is CASSAMEVGELFF. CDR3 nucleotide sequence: TGTGCCAGCAGCGCCATGGAAGTCGGGGAGCTGTTTTTT.